This is a list of T cell receptor beta chains from one sample in a study. TCRdb analysed the 5' RACE reads with MiXCR anew, one entry per CDR3 protein. The sample holds about 47,000 distinct CDR3 sequences; about 28% are singletons and the top ten take roughly 2%. Sequencing was done on a sample of naive CD4+ T cells sorted from blood. The receptors originated from a female donor with breast cancer. Each CDR3 is given with its conserved first and last residue. A D gene is named only where the DNA matches it firmly. Where a row states a size, it is once, few, many or the class of an expanded clone; other rows omit it.

v_gene	d_gene	abundance	j_gene	CDR3aa	CDR3nt
TRBV7-9	NA	few	TRBJ2-3	CASSLGADVDTQYF	TGTGCCAGCAGCTTAGGAGCGGACGTAGATACGCAGTATTTT
TRBV7-9	NA	NA	TRBJ2-7	CASSPTPSTGRDEQYF	TGTGCCAGCAGCCCAACCCCTTCGACAGGGAGGGACGAGCAGTACTTC
TRBV25-1	NA	few	TRBJ2-1	CASSGPRDRRESNNEQFF	TGTGCCAGCAGTGGGCCTCGAGACAGACGCGAATCTAACAATGAGCAGTTCTTC
TRBV5-1	NA	NA	TRBJ1-6	CASSLEQAGHSPLHF	TGCGCCAGCAGCTTGGAACAGGCCGGACATTCACCCCTCCACTTT
TRBV27	NA	NA	TRBJ1-4	CASSFLGGGASTNEKLFF	TGTGCCAGCAGTTTCCTGGGGGGAGGGGCCTCAACTAATGAAAAACTGTTTTTT
TRBV5-1	NA	few	TRBJ2-7	CASSWDRTAPSYEQYF	TGCGCCAGCAGCTGGGATCGGACAGCACCCTCCTACGAGCAGTACTTC
TRBV7-3	TRBD2	NA	TRBJ2-1	CASSPQSGGASEQFF	TGTGCCAGCAGCCCTCAGAGCGGGGGGGCATCTGAGCAGTTCTTC
TRBV18	NA	NA	TRBJ2-2	CASSPPRNTGELFF	TGTGCCAGCTCACCACCGAGGAACACCGGGGAGCTGTTTTTT
TRBV7-2	TRBD2	NA	TRBJ2-1	CASSFGVAGVNNEQFF	TGTGCCAGCAGCTTTGGGGTAGCGGGAGTGAACAATGAGCAGTTCTTC
TRBV12-3/TRBV12-4	NA	few	TRBJ1-5	CASRSRVGQPQHF	TGTGCCAGCAGATCCAGGGTTGGGCAGCCCCAGCATTTT
TRBV12-3/TRBV12-4	TRBD2	few	TRBJ2-2	CASSLFSGSNTGELFF	TGTGCCAGCAGTTTATTTAGCGGGAGCAACACCGGGGAGCTGTTTTTT
TRBV4-1	NA	NA	TRBJ2-7	CASSQTSMDEQYF	TGCGCCAGCAGCCAAACTAGTATGGACGAGCAGTACTTC
TRBV20-1	NA	NA	TRBJ2-1	CSAWAIDEQFF	TGCAGTGCATGGGCGATTGATGAGCAGTTCTTC
TRBV4-1	NA	NA	TRBJ2-1	CASSQGSLGRNEQFF	TGCGCCAGCAGCCAAGGGTCGTTGGGTCGGAATGAGCAGTTCTTC
TRBV5-1	NA	NA	TRBJ2-2	CASSIGTTNTGELFF	TGCGCCAGCAGCATCGGGACAACGAACACCGGGGAGCTGTTTTTT
TRBV4-2	NA	NA	TRBJ1-5	CASSQDRGFQPQHF	TGTGCCAGCAGCCAAGATAGGGGGTTTCAGCCCCAGCATTTT
TRBV7-2	NA	NA	TRBJ2-1	CASSLQGGTVYNEQFF	TGTGCCAGCAGCTTACAAGGGGGGACCGTGTACAATGAGCAGTTCTTC
TRBV6-5	NA	many	TRBJ1-5	CASSPQGPLSNQPQHF	TGTGCCAGCAGCCCACAGGGCCCTCTTAGCAATCAGCCCCAGCATTTT
TRBV30	TRBD1	NA	TRBJ2-7	CAYHSPTGAYEQYF	TGTGCGTATCATTCCCCGACAGGGGCCTACGAGCAGTACTTC
TRBV4-3	NA	NA	TRBJ1-4	CASSQDPIGGDEKLFF	TGCGCCAGCAGCCAAGACCCGATAGGGGGTGATGAAAAACTGTTTTTT
TRBV5-1	TRBD1	NA	TRBJ1-1	CAGSRILGQGAEAFF	TGCGCCGGCAGCCGTATTTTGGGACAGGGTGCTGAAGCTTTCTTT
TRBV6-1	NA	few	TRBJ2-5	CASSGLVRETQYF	TGTGCCAGCAGCGGACTCGTACGAGAGACCCAGTACTTC
TRBV7-2	NA	NA	TRBJ1-1	CASSLDRAYMNTEAFF	TGTGCCAGCAGCTTAGATAGGGCCTACATGAACACTGAAGCTTTCTTT